This TCR beta chain was found in a study of T cell responses to AZD1222 COVID-19 vaccine. The wider study: Second-dose schedules of about 4 or about 12 weeks were combined. Whole-study results and caveats: No repertoire was sampled before or during the peak T cell response, only after it. Donors skewed white British and female; clonal diversity was possibly underestimated. Reportedly, nearly half the spike-specific TCRs target unmutated variant regions.

Germline V gene sequence: CDR1 MGHRA, CDR2 YSYEKL. CDR3 length equals 14 residues. The J segment lost 6 bases and the V segment lost 4 bases, leaving 5 bases of the junction unmatched. On this clone itself: The antigen is unknown.

TCRdb keeps only in-frame clones here, not all; method: immunoSEQ multiplex PCR. Seen here are 90,000 to 150,000 clones, about 90% observed once, and the top ten hold 7% to 8.5%. This receptor was obtained from an adult in good health. The rearrangement links TRBV4-1 to TRBJ1-2, with 10 bases lining up with TRBD1. The sequencing here drew on peripheral blood, taken on day 0 of AZD1222 vaccination. Here the CDR3 DNA reads TGCGCCAGCAGCCGCGGACAGGGGGGGAATGGCTACACCTTC. Encoded protein: CASSRGQGGNGYTF.